This T cell receptor beta chain was found in a study of blood T cells in healthy people across ages (dated by TCRdb to 2014 to 2015). For the wider study: In model experiments, template switching captured roughly one uniquely barcoded TCR beta cDNA molecule for every two T cells. Four age groups were formed from the donors: young (average 16 years), middle-aged (approximately 39), aged (under 70) and long-lived (more than 75). The study measured age-related changes in TCR beta repertoire diversity using deep sequencing normalized with unique cDNA molecular identifiers. Two additional independent replicas of 1 million unique cDNA reads from the same blood draw were analyzed for two donors (one aged 18 to 30 and one aged 80 or older). To avoid experimental bias, donors of different ages were spread randomly across the sequencing lanes. Broader findings and caveats from the paper: Estimates of total diversity based on one million sequenced T cells were considered lower bounds and underestimates. Since profiling was done on bulk unsorted PBMCs, naive and antigen-experienced compartments could not be conclusively compared. The percentage of naive T cells measured by flow cytometry correlated strongly with observed TCR beta diversity. Because the CMV infection status of the donors was unknown, age-related changes in expanded clonotypes may potentially have been confounded. Compared with the aged group, the long-lived group had more naive CD4+ T cells, fewer expanded clones and increased TCR diversity, suggesting age selection. Observed TCR beta diversity per million T cells fell roughly linearly with age, and a significant reduction was already apparent by age around 40.

Comment on this clonotype: Its specific antigen is unknown. No base quality information exists; no much larger clone differs at one position.

The donors were roughly 40 Caucasian individuals from Russia, aged roughly 6 to 100 years, who were systemically healthy. Each donor gave roughly 9.5 milliliters of peripheral blood, collected into EDTA-treated Vacutainer tubes. PBMCs were isolated by Ficoll-Paque density-gradient centrifugation, with at least 6 million obtained per sample. Total RNA, at least 6 micrograms per sample, was extracted from PBMCs with Trizol reagent. For every donor, an aliquot of PBMCs went through flow cytometry to measure the percentages of naive CD45RAhigh/CD27high T cells. To prepare the library, 5' RACE was applied. These reads were obtained on an Illumina HiSeq 2500. A second PCR of about 6 to 11 cycles was performed with a sample-barcoded 5' primer and a J-beta primer mix. A template-switch 5' adaptor carrying 12 random nucleotides introduced a unique molecular identifier onto each TCR beta cDNA molecule. At least 2.5 million CDR3-containing paired-end reads were obtained from each sample. First-strand cDNA synthesis was performed from all RNA using the Mint cDNA synthesis kit, with priming by a TRBC-specific oligonucleotide. After uracil-DNA glycosylase treatment, a first 18-cycle PCR used universal primers M1SS and BC2_uni_R on all cDNA. Per the source publication's procedure: For normalization, 1 million high-quality reads were randomly selected from each sample, with every read carrying a distinct molecular identifier. Reads with shared molecular identifiers were discarded instead of being binned into consensus sequences. MiTCR, set to a Q25 quality threshold and the strictest error-elimination algorithm, was used for CDR3 identification, clonotype clustering and error correction. A nonparametric unseen species model with Euler transformation was used to estimate lower-bound total TCR beta diversity. TCRdb reanalyzed the raw reads on its own, using fastp at Q25 for trimming and MiXCR for clone calling, and kept in-frame beta chains. Rows with a matching CDR3 protein are joined into one entry that keeps the most common DNA and genes. These V and J calls are TCRdb output, not the study's own analysis. The table for this sample lists around 320,000 distinct CDR3 sequences; around 30% of them were counted only once. 29% of the sample comes from the top ten.

Relative to germline, V is missing 1 base and J is missing 5 bases, with 7 bases of the junction outside any gene match. The CDR3 sequence holds 15 residues, the cysteine and phenylalanine included. The entry retains the CDR3 DNA only, 45 bases that are in frame from base 1. From a lookup of the germline V gene (reference sequence), CDR1 and CDR2 are DFQATT and SNEGSKA. This TCR came from a woman in her seventies in good health. The sample consisted of blood. The sequence is built from TRBV20-1 and TRBJ2-3; the central 9 bases match TRBD2. The CDR3 protein sequence reads: CSARVSGSWGDTQYF. DNA sequence: TGCAGTGCTAGAGTTAGCGGGAGTTGGGGAGATACGCAGTATTTT.